The present T cell receptor beta chain was sequenced within a study of technical replicates of blood from four donors. Repertoires were generated with immunoSEQ multiplex PCR, while TCRdb's copy carries only in-frame clones and drops some. The repertoire includes 50,000 to 70,000 clones, roughly 90% of them detected once, and around 4.6% sits in the top ten. V lost 3 bases and J lost 5, with 16 bases in between. This CDR3 is built from 15 residues. Germline CDR1 reads SNHLY; CDR2 reads FYNNEI. The chain carries TRBV2 and TRBJ1-2, with D possibly matching TRBD1 (6 bases). This sequence was found in a human donor in good health. Some clones in this sample may be carry-over from other donors' samples. What was sequenced was PBMCs. CDR3 sequence: CASSDAGAQNYGYTF. CDR3 nucleotide sequence: TGTGCCAGCAGTGACGCGGGGGCCCAGAATTATGGCTACACCTTC.